These T cell receptor beta chains were read from a single sample in a study of T cells in localized non-small cell lung cancer. The data were produced by immunoSEQ multiplex PCR, yet TCRdb's version contains in-frame clones alone and is incomplete. The table records approximately 12,000 clones, around 83% of them present only once. The source was peripheral blood, collected before any cancer treatment. All receptors derive from a male donor aged 60 or older with stage I lung adenocarcinoma. Each CDR3 is given with its conserved first and last residue. Fields, in order: V gene, D gene, J gene, clone size, CDR3 DNA, CDR3 protein. The D gene is left open where the match is weak. Clone size is shown for a subset of rows, as once, few, many or a class of expanded clone.

>TRBV18|.|TRBJ2-6|.
TGTGCCAGCTCACCACGCGGCTCCGGGACAACGAACATCTCTGGGGCCAACGTCCTGACTTTC
CASSPRGSGTTNISGANVLTF
>TRBV30|.|TRBJ2-3|.
TGTGCCTGGAGTGCTGCGGCGGGTACGCAGTATTTT
CAWSAAAGTQYF
>TRBV19|.|TRBJ1-3|.
TGTGCCAGTAGCCGCACAACAGGGTCTGGAAACACCATATATTTT
CASSRTTGSGNTIYF
>TRBV11-3|TRBD2|TRBJ2-1|.
TGTGCCAGCAGCTTAGTGCTAGCGGGCCCGAATGAGCAGTTCTTC
CASSLVLAGPNEQFF
>TRBV18|TRBD1|TRBJ1-2|.
TGTGCCAGCTCAGAACAGGGGACTGGTCGGGGCTACACCTTC
CASSEQGTGRGYTF
>TRBV6-5|TRBD2|TRBJ2-7|.
TGTGCCAGCAGTTACTCCTTTGGACTAGCCGCTGGTGAGCAGTACTTC
CASSYSFGLAAGEQYF
>TRBV5-1|.|TRBJ2-6|once
TGCGCCAGCAGACTAGCTCTAGCTGGGGCCAACGTCCTGACTTTC
CASRLALAGANVLTF
>TRBV5-1|TRBD1|TRBJ2-5|.
TGCGCCAGCAGCTTTACAGGGGGTCGAGAGACCCAGTACTTC
CASSFTGGRETQYF
>TRBV27|.|TRBJ2-7|few
TGTGCCAGCACCCCGCCCGGTCACGAGCAGTACTTC
CASTPPGHEQYF
>TRBV5-1|TRBD1|TRBJ2-2|.
TGCGCCAGCAGCTCACCGACAGGGTACACCGGGGAGCTGTTTTTT
CASSSPTGYTGELFF
>TRBV28|TRBD1|TRBJ1-5|.
TGTGCCAGCAGTCCTCAGGGGGGATTGACAGGGCACAGGGTGGAGCCCCAGCATTTT
CASSPQGGLTGHRVEPQHF
>TRBV11-2|TRBD2|TRBJ2-1|.
TGTGCCAGCAGCTTAGGGGGACTAGCGGGGATGCAGTACAATGAGCAGTTCTTC
CASSLGGLAGMQYNEQFF
>TRBV5-6|TRBD1|TRBJ2-5|.
TGTGCCAGCAGCTTGGCCTTTGACAGGGATCGAGAGACCCAGTACTTC
CASSLAFDRDRETQYF
>TRBV7-9|.|TRBJ2-7|.
TGTGCCAGCAGCTTTCCGGGACTCCGGCGGTACGAGCAGTACTTC
CASSFPGLRRYEQYF
>TRBV7-9|TRBD2|TRBJ2-1|.
TGTGCCAGCAGACTTAGCGGGAGGGGGGATGAGCAGTTCTTC
CASRLSGRGDEQFF
>TRBV2|TRBD2|TRBJ2-7|.
TGTGCCAGCAGTGAGGGACTAGCTCGAGAGCAGTACTTC
CASSEGLAREQYF
>TRBV2|.|TRBJ2-3|.
TGTGCCAGCGGAAGTACGCAGTATTTT
CASGSTQYF
>TRBV28|.|TRBJ2-7|.
TGTGCCAGCAGTTTGACCGGGAAGTGGTACGAGCAGTACTTC
CASSLTGKWYEQYF
>TRBV11-2|TRBD2|TRBJ2-7|once
TGTGCCAGCAGCGGAAGATCGGGAGCGGGAGTCCGGGAGCAGTACTTC
CASSGRSGAGVREQYF
>TRBV11-1|TRBD1|TRBJ2-2|.
TGTGCCAGCAGCGTGGGACAGTCAAACACCGGGGAGCTGTTTTTT
CASSVGQSNTGELFF
>TRBV7-2|.|TRBJ2-5|.
TGTGCCAGCAGCTTGACCCCGCAAGAGACCCAGTACTTC
CASSLTPQETQYF
>TRBV28|.|TRBJ1-4|.
TGTGCCAGCAGTCTAGCCTCGGGGCAGCGACTGTTTTTT
CASSLASGQRLFF
>TRBV4-3|TRBD1|TRBJ1-1|.
TGCGCCAGCAGCCGGAACAGGGGAAACACTGAAGCTTTCTTT
CASSRNRGNTEAFF
>TRBV7-8|.|TRBJ2-3|.
TGTGCCAGCAGCACCTCCTCTAGCACAGATACGCAGTATTTT
CASSTSSSTDTQYF
>TRBV6-1|.|TRBJ1-1|.
TGTGCCAGCAGTGCACGCAGGCCTCCAGACACTGAAGCTTTCTTT
CASSARRPPDTEAFF
>TRBV28|TRBD1|TRBJ1-1|.
TGTGCCAGCAGGAGAGGGGACAGTCCCACTGAAGCTTTCTTT
CASRRGDSPTEAFF
>TRBV28|.|TRBJ1-2|large
TGTGCCAGCAGTTTGGGGAATAACTATGGCTACACCTTC
CASSLGNNYGYTF